This T cell receptor beta chain emerged from a study of blood T cells in healthy people across ages. Study-level information: Per two T cells, about one barcoded beta molecule was captured through template switching.

For the second PCR, which ran for about 7 to 11 cycles, a sample-barcoded 5' primer and a J-beta primer mix were used. Each of the cDNA molecules was tagged by a template-switch adaptor with 12 random nucleotides. TCRdb called the 5' RACE reads again in MiXCR, with one record for every CDR3 protein. Of roughly 800,000 distinct CDR3 sequences in the sample, just under 25% were seen once. Trimming took off 4 bases at V and 2 bases at J, with 12 bases between the two ends. Germline CDR1 reads MNHNY; CDR2 reads SVGAGI (reference sequence). CDR3 size: 14 residues. These data were also filed under a second study, of T cells of mothers and their children. From that report: All extracted RNA went into cDNA synthesis, roughly 1.5 ug per 15 ul.

Sequencing input: blood. This receptor was identified in a boy aged 5-17 years in good health. The V call is TRBV6-6, the J call TRBJ2-7; TRBD1 or TRBD2 may be the D gene (5 bases each). The CDR3 spells CASSSGTLAYEQYF. In nucleotides, the CDR3 is TGTGCCAGCAGTTCCGGGACCCTAGCCTACGAGCAGTACTTC.